A single sample is the source of the 28 T cell receptor beta chains below, sequenced in a study of cytomegalovirus exposure and HLA in healthy donors. The PCR ran on 60 Vbeta and 13 Jbeta primers. The method was immunoSEQ multiplex PCR; TCRdb's version includes in-frame clones alone and lacks a portion of them. The sample shows about 190,000 clones, roughly three quarters of them seen only once. The sequenced sample was PBMCs. These receptors were collected from a woman in her late teens or twenties in good health and CMV-seronegative.

V usage is TRBV5-6 and J usage is TRBJ1-6; no reliable D call. The CDR3 is 16 amino acids. CDR1 SGHDT and CDR2 YYEEEE come from the germline V gene. V was pared by 1 base and J by 10 bases, with 18 bases between. The CDR3 nucleotides read TGTGCCAGCAGCTTGCTAGTAGAACTCGGTGGGTCACCCCTCCACTTT. The encoded protein is CASSLLVELGGSPLHF. The whole variable domain, filled in from reference TRBV5-6 and TRBJ1-6, reads DAGVTQSPTHLIKTRGQQVTLRCSPKSGHDTVSWYQQALGQGPQFIFQYYEEEERQRGNFPDRFSGHQFPNYSSELNVNALLLGDSALYLCASSLLVELGGSPLHFGNGTRLTVT.

The chain couples TRBV6-1 to TRBJ2-7, with 8 bases lining up with TRBD2. This CDR3 contains 14 residues. V lost 7 bases to trimming and J lost 4 bases; unmatched junction nucleotides: 9. Germline lookup yields CDR1 MNHNS and CDR2 SASEGT. DNA of the CDR3: TGTGCCAGCAAAGGGACTAGTGGGAGGTACGAGCAGTACTTC. Its translation: CASKGTSGRYEQYF.

The chain uses TRBV4-1 and TRBJ1-1, with D perhaps TRBD1 (5 bases). V lost 1 base and J lost 4, with 10 bases in between. There are 14 residues in the CDR3. From germline, CDR1 is MGHRA and CDR2 YSYEKL. In nucleotides, the CDR3 is TGCGCCAGCAGCCAAGTGGACGGGGGCACTGAAGCTTTCTTT. It specifies CASSQVDGGTEAFF.

The chain uses TRBV18 and TRBJ2-5; TRBD2 matches at 7 bases. Germline values: CDR1 KGHSH, CDR2 LQKENI. The length of the CDR3 is 14 residues. V dropped 2 bases and J dropped 4; count of bases not matched to a gene: 4. The CDR3: CASSPAGDGETQYF. The CDR3 DNA reads as TGTGCCAGCTCACCAGCGGGGGATGGAGAGACCCAGTACTTC.

J is TRBJ2-1 and V is TRBV5-1; 7 bases agree with TRBD1. Germline assignment: CDR1 SGHRS and CDR2 YFSETQ. This CDR3 has 17 residues. V gave up 4 bases and J gave up 0 bases; unmatched junction bases: 10. DNA for the CDR3: TGCGCCAGCAGCGGGGCTATGACAGGGTTCTCCTACAATGAGCAGTTCTTC. It yields the protein CASSGAMTGFSYNEQFF.

Worth noting for this clone: The same CDR3 can be traced to other DNA sequences in this sample. The chain links TRBV27 to TRBJ1-2, with TRBD1 as a possible D gene (6 bases). The CDR3 length is 16 residues. V was clipped by 4 bases and J by 8 bases, with 23 bases between them. The germline gives CDR1 MNHEY, CDR2 SMNVEV (reference sequence). The CDR3 DNA reads as TGTGCCAGCAGTTCGCCCAGTCCGACAGGAGGCGGCGGCTACACCTTC. This codes for CASSSPSPTGGGGYTF.

This rearrangement joins TRBV18 to TRBJ2-1; D uncertain. Germline CDR1 and CDR2: KGHSH and LQKENI. With 1 base removed from V and 2 bases from J, the gap between germline ends came to 15 bases. There are 17 residues in the CDR3. The CDR3 protein is CASSPRPVSQAYNEQFF. CDR3 sequence (DNA): TGTGCCAGCTCACCACGCCCGGTCTCTCAAGCCTACAATGAGCAGTTCTTC.

The chain links TRBV5-5 to TRBJ2-2; maybe TRBD1 (6 bases). Germline V lookup: CDR1 SGHKS, CDR2 YYEKEE (reference sequence). Trimming removed 4 bases from V and 1 base from J, with 8 bases in between. The CDR3 covers 14 residues. The CDR3 protein is CASSPGVNTGELFF. CDR3 DNA: TGTGCCAGCAGCCCAGGGGTGAACACCGGGGAGCTGTTTTTT.

The chain carries TRBV2 and TRBJ2-7; TRBD2 agrees at 8 bases. The CDR3 covers 15 residues. Germline CDR1 reads SNHLY; CDR2 reads FYNNEI. The V gene end was trimmed by 6 bases and the J gene end by 5 bases; junction bases not matched to a gene: 12. The CDR3 is CASRDRAGVKNEQYF. CDR3 nucleotides: TGTGCCAGCAGGGATCGAGCGGGAGTAAAGAACGAGCAGTACTTC.

The chain uses TRBV7-2 and TRBJ1-2; 7 nucleotides match TRBD1. The junction had 5 bases not matched to a gene; V was cut back by 1 base and J by 3 bases. The CDR3 length is 15 residues. The germline V gene has CDR1 SGHTA and CDR2 FQGNSA. The chain's CDR3 is CASSLGQGSYYGYTF. In nucleotides, the CDR3 is TGTGCCAGCAGCTTAGGACAGGGTTCATACTATGGCTACACCTTC.

The gene calls are TRBV6-5 and TRBJ1-2; no definite D call. From germline, CDR1 is MNHEY and CDR2 SVGAGI. The CDR3 spans 12 residues. V was cut by 7 bases and J by 0 bases, with 6 bases left in between. CDR3 nucleotide sequence: TGTGCCAGCACAACGGCTAACTATGGCTACACCTTC. It codes for CASTTANYGYTF.

This clone has a handful of counts. V gene TRBV5-8 combines with J gene TRBJ1-4; tentative D call: TRBD1 (6 bases). This CDR3 region has 12 residues. Trimming took 2 bases from V and 8 from J, leaving 7 bases between them. The germline V gene has CDR1 SGHTS and CDR2 YDEGEE. In nucleotides, the CDR3 is TGTGCCAGCAGCTTAGACAGGGAAAAACTGTTTTTT. Protein: CASSLDREKLFF.

This sequence joins TRBV29-1 and TRBJ1-4; 9 positions match TRBD1. The germline V gene has CDR1 SQVTM and CDR2 ANQGSEA. The V segment lost 7 bases and the J segment 2 bases; nucleotides outside the gene matches: 8. The CDR3 sequence is 15 residues long. As DNA, the CDR3 is TGCAGCGCACAGCGAGACAGGGGGACTAATGAAAAACTGTTTTTT. Protein sequence: CSAQRDRGTNEKLFF.

The chain recombines TRBV29-1 with TRBJ1-1; 7 positions agree with TRBD1. Trimming removed 1 base from V and 1 base from J; junction bases left unmatched: 0. The germline CDR1 and CDR2 sequences are SQVTM and ANQGSEA. This CDR3 is built from 13 residues. The CDR3 DNA follows: TGCAGCGTTGAAGCAGGGGGGAACACTGAAGCTTTCTTT. Translated: CSVEAGGNTEAFF.

This clone was detected a few times. The gene calls are TRBV25-1 and TRBJ2-7; TRBD1 matches at 9 bases. V shed 2 bases and J 3 bases; nucleotides not matched to a gene: 5. CDR3 length equals 15 residues. Germline CDR1 and CDR2: MGHDK and SYGVNS. Here the CDR3 DNA reads TGTGCCAGCAGTGAAAATGGGGGACAGGGCTACGAGCAGTACTTC. It yields the protein CASSENGGQGYEQYF.

The chain combines TRBV4-2 with TRBJ1-5, with 9 nucleotides matching TRBD1. Germline V gives CDR1 LGHNA, CDR2 YNFKEQ. The CDR3 contains 17 residues. V lost 0 bases to trimming and J lost 0 bases; unmatched junction nucleotides: 3. The CDR3 DNA reads as TGTGCCAGCAGCCAAGAGGACAGGGGCGGTAGCAATCAGCCCCAGCATTTT. Encoded protein: CASSQEDRGGSNQPQHF.

V and J are TRBV28 and TRBJ2-7; unclear D gene. CDR3 length equals 14 residues. The germline V and J ends were trimmed by 2 bases and 0 bases, with 8 bases remaining between them. The germline gives CDR1 MDHEN, CDR2 SYDVKM. Here the CDR3 reads CASSLAEPSYEQYF. The CDR3 DNA follows: TGTGCCAGCAGTTTAGCGGAACCCTCCTACGAGCAGTACTTC.

The genes are TRBV5-1 and TRBJ1-5; perhaps TRBD1 as D (5 bases). The V gene lost 0 bases and the J gene lost 4 bases, with 11 bases spanning the gap. The CDR3 consists of 15 residues. Per the germline V gene, CDR1 is SGHRS and CDR2 is YFSETQ. The CDR3 region is CASSLDQGENQPQHF. The CDR3 DNA reads TGCGCCAGCAGCTTGGATCAGGGCGAAAATCAGCCCCAGCATTTT.

This clone was seen once. The chain uses TRBV10-1 and TRBJ2-2; D call uncertain. CDR1 is WNHNN, CDR2 SYGVQD, per germline (reference sequence). V gave up 8 bases and J gave up 6 bases, with 13 bases separating them. The CDR3 spans 13 residues. DNA for the CDR3: TGCGCCAGCGCCCTGGAACAGCCCGGGGAGCTGTTTTTT. Translation gives CASALEQPGELFF.

The rearrangement links TRBV5-4 to TRBJ1-4, with D uncertain. Germline V gene sequence: CDR1 SGHNT, CDR2 YYREEE (reference sequence). The CDR3 has 13 residues. V lost 2 bases, J lost 5 bases, and 7 bases lay in between. CDR3 DNA sequence: TGTGCCAGCAGCTTTGAGCCCAATGAAAAACTGTTTTTT. It specifies CASSFEPNEKLFF.

This clone was counted a few times. CDR3 in amino acids: CASSRPRQGGNTGELFF. CDR3 nucleotide sequence: TGTGCCAGCAGCCGACCCAGACAGGGTGGGAACACCGGGGAGCTGTTTTTT. V usage is TRBV5-4 and J usage is TRBJ2-2; 7 bases agree with TRBD1. The V gene end was trimmed by 4 bases and the J gene end by 1 base; junction bases not matched to a gene: 10. This CDR3 has 17 residues. CDR1 is SGHNT, CDR2 YYREEE, per germline (reference sequence).

This chain connects TRBV6-1 to TRBJ2-5; 7 bases fit TRBD2. The J call may not be correct, given that the DNA end is closer to TRBJ2-7. Germline loops: CDR1 MNHNS, CDR2 SASEGT. The CDR3 consists of 14 residues. CDR3 residues: CASSEGLASYEQYF. The CDR3 DNA follows: TGTGCCAGCAGTGAAGGACTAGCCTCCTACGAGCAGTACTTC.

The V gene is TRBV27, the J gene TRBJ2-7, with TRBD2 matching 7 bases. Trimming took 2 bases from V and 4 from J; bases not matched to a gene: 5. Germline V CDR1 and CDR2: MNHEY, SMNVEV (reference sequence). The CDR3 is 14 residues long. CDR3 nucleotides: TGTGCCAGCAGTTTACCGGGACTAAGTTACGAGCAGTACTTC. The encoded protein is CASSLPGLSYEQYF.

V usage is TRBV10-3 and J usage is TRBJ2-5; 7 positions match TRBD1. The CDR3 is made up of 13 amino acids. J gave up 1 base and V 10 bases, and 6 bases lay outside the gene matches. The germline CDR1 and CDR2 sequences are ENHRY and SYGVKD. The CDR3 DNA reads TGTGCCACCTCCGGGACAGCCCAAGAGACCCAGTACTTC. This encodes CATSGTAQETQYF.

The chain couples TRBV7-6 to TRBJ1-3, with D possibly TRBD1 on 6 matching bases. This CDR3 is 17 amino acids long. The V and J ends lost 5 bases and 0 bases respectively, with 17 bases between them. Germline lookup yields CDR1 SGHVS and CDR2 FNYEAQ. CDR3 sequence reads: CASSLWPGQRSGNTIYF. Written as DNA, the CDR3 is TGTGCCAGCAGCCTTTGGCCCGGACAGCGCTCTGGAAACACCATATATTTT.

The genes are TRBV25-1 and TRBJ2-5; 7 positions agree with TRBD1. Germline CDR1 reads MGHDK; CDR2 reads SYGVNS. The CDR3 covers 15 residues. The junction had 4 bases not matched to a gene; V was cut back by 2 bases and J by 1 base. The CDR3 nucleotides read TGTGCCAGCAGTGAACCAACAGGGGTCCAAGAGACCCAGTACTTC. This codes for CASSEPTGVQETQYF.

The CDR3 nucleotides read TGTGCCAGCAGCTTGGAACCAGGGAATGAAAAACTGTTTTTT. Translated, it gives CASSLEPGNEKLFF. The V gene is TRBV5-8, the J gene TRBJ1-4; tentative D call: TRBD1 (5 bases). Germline CDR1 and CDR2: SGHTS and YDEGEE. V was pared by 0 bases and J by 5 bases, with 8 bases between. This CDR3 spans 14 amino acids.

The V call is TRBV9, the J call TRBJ1-4, with 7 bases matching TRBD1. Germline V gene lookup returns CDR1 SGDLS and CDR2 YYNGEE. The CDR3 has 14 amino acids. J was trimmed by 4 bases and V by 3 bases; bases with no gene match: 3. The CDR3 spells CASSARGVNEKLFF. The CDR3 DNA reads TGTGCCAGCAGCGCCAGGGGGGTTAATGAAAAACTGTTTTTT.